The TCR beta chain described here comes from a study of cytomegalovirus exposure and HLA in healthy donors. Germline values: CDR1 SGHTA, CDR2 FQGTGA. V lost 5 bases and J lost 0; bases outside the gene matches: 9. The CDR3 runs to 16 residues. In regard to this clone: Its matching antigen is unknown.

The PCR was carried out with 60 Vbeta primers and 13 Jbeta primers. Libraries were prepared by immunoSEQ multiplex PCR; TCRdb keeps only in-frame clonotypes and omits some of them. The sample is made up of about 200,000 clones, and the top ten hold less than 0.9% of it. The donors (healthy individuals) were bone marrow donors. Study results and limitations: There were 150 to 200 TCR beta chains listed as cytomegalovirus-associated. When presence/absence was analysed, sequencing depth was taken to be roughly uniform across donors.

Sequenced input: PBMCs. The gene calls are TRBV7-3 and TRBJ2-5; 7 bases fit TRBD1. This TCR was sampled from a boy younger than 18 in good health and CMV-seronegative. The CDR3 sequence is CASSPPRGRYQETQYF. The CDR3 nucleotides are TGTGCCAGCAGCCCCCCGAGGGGGCGCTACCAAGAGACCCAGTACTTC. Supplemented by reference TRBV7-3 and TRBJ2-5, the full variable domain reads GAGVSQTPSNKVTEKGKYVELRCDPISGHTALYWYRQSLGQGPEFLIYFQGTGAADDSGLPNDRFFAVRPEGSVSTLKIQRTERGDSAVYLCASSPPRGRYQETQYFGPGTRLLVL.